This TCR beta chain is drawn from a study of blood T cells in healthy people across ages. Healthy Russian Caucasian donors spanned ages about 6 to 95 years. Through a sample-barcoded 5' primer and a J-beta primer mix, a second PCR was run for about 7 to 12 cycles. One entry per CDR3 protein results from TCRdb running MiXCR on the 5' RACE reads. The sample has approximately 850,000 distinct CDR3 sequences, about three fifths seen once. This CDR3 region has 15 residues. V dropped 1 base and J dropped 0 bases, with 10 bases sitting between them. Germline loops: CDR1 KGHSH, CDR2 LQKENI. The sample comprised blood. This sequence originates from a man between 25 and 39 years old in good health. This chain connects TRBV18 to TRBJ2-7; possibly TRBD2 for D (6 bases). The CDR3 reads CASSPRAGSSYEQYF. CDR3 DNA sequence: TGTGCCAGCTCACCACGGGCGGGGAGCTCCTACGAGCAGTACTTC.